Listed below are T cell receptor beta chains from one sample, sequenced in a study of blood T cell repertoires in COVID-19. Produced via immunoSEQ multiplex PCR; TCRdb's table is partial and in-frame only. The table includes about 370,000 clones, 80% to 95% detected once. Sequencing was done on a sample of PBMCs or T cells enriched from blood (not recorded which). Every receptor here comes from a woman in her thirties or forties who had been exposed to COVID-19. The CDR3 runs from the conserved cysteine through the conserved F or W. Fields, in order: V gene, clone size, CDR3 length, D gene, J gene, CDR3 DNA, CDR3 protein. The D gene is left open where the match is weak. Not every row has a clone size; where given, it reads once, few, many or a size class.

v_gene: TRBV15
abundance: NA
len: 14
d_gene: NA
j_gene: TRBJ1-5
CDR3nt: TGTGCCACCAGCAGAGGATTGTCCGGTCAGCCCCAGCATTTT
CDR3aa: CATSRGLSGQPQHF

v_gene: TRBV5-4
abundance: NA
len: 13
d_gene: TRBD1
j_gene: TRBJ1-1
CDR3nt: TGTGCCAGCAGCTCAGGGACAGCTCTTGAAGCTTTCTTT
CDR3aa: CASSSGTALEAFF

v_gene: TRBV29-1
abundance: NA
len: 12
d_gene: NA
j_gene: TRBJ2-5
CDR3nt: TGCAGCGTTGCTTGGGGGCTAGAGACCCAGTACTTC
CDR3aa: CSVAWGLETQYF

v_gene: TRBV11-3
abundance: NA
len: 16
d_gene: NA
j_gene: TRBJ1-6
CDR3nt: TGTGCCAGCAGCTTAGATCTCTGGGAGGGGCATTCACCCCTCCACTTT
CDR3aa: CASSLDLWEGHSPLHF

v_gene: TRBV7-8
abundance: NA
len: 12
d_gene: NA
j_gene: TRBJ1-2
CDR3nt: TGTGCCAGCAGCGATCGGAACTATGGCTACACCTTC
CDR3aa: CASSDRNYGYTF

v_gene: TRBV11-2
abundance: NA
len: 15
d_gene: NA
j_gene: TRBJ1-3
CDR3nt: TGTGCCAGCAGCCTAGACAGAGCGGTTGGAAACACCATATATTTT
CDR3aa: CASSLDRAVGNTIYF

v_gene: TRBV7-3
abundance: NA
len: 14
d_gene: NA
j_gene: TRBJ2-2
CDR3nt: TGTGCCAGCAGCTTAGCAGGGTGGTCCGGGGAGCTGTTTTTT
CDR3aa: CASSLAGWSGELFF

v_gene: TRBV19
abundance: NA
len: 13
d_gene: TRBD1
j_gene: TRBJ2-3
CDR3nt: TGTGCCAGTGCGGACAGGGGAGGGGATACGCAGTATTTT
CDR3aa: CASADRGGDTQYF

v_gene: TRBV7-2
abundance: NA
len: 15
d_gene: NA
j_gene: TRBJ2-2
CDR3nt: TGTGCCAGCAGCCAGGGGTCCCGGGTGACCGGGGAGCTGTTTTTT
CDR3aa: CASSQGSRVTGELFF

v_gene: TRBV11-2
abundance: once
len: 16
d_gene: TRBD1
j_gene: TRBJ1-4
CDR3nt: TGTGCCAGCAGCTCATCATGGACAGGGGGAGAGGAAAAACTGTTTTTT
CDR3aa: CASSSSWTGGEEKLFF

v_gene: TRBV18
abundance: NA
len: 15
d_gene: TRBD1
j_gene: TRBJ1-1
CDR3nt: TGTGCCAGCTCACCCGGGACAGGGGTGTTCACTGAAGCTTTCTTT
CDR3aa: CASSPGTGVFTEAFF

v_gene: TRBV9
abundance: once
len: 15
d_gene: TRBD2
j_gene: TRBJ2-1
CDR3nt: TGTGCCAGCAGCGCTCAGGGACTAGGGGGGGATGAGCAGTTCTTC
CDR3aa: CASSAQGLGGDEQFF

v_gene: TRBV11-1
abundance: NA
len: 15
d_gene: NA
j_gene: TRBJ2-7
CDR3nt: TGTGCCAGCAGCTTCCCAGGGGGGACAGTCTACGAGCAGTACTTC
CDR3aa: CASSFPGGTVYEQYF

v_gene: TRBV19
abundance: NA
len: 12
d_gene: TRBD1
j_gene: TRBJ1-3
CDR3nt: TGTGCCAGTAGCGACAGGGGTTCCGCCATATATTTT
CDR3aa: CASSDRGSAIYF

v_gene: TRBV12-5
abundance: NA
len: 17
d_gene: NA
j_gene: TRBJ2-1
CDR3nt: TGTGCTAGTGGTTTGGTACTTACTAATCCGTCCTACAATGAGCAGTTCTTC
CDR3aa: CASGLVLTNPSYNEQFF

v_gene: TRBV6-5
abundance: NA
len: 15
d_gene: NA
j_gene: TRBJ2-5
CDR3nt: TGTGCCAGCAGTTACTCCCCAGGGGGGTTGGAGACCCAGTACTTC
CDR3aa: CASSYSPGGLETQYF

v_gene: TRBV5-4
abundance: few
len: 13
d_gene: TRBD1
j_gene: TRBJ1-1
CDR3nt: TGTGCCAGCAGCTTGGGGACAGGACCTGAAGCTTTCTTT
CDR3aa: CASSLGTGPEAFF

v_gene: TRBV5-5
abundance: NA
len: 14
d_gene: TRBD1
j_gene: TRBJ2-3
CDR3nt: TGTGCCAGCAGCCGGACAGGGTGGACAGATACGCAGTATTTT
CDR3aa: CASSRTGWTDTQYF

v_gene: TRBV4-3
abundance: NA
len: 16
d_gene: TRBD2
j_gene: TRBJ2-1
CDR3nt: TGCGCCAGCAGCCAAGGCGGGAGGAGAACCTACAATGAGCAGTTCTTC
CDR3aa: CASSQGGRRTYNEQFF

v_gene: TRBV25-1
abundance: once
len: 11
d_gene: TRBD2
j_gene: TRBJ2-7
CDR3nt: TGTGCCAGCACGCCGGGGGGCGAGCAGTACTTC
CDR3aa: CASTPGGEQYF

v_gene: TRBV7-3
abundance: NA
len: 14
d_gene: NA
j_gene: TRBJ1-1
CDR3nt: TGTGCCAGCAGCCCCGATGGGGGGAGCACTGAAGCTTTCTTT
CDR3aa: CASSPDGGSTEAFF

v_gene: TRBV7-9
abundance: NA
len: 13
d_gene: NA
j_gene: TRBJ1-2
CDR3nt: TGTGCCAGCAGCTTAGGATCCCAGGCTGGCTACACCTTC
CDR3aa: CASSLGSQAGYTF

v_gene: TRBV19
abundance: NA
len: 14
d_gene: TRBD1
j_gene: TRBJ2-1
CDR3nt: TGTGCCAGTAGTACACAACAGGGGTACAATGAGCAGTTCTTC
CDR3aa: CASSTQQGYNEQFF

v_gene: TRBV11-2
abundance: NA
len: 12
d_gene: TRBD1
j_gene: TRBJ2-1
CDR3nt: TGTGCCAGCAGCTTATCGGACAGGGAGCAGTTCTTC
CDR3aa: CASSLSDREQFF

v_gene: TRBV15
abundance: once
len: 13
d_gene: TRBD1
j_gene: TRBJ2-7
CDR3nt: TGTGCCCCGGAGACAGGGTTCACCTACGAGCAGTACTTC
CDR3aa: CAPETGFTYEQYF

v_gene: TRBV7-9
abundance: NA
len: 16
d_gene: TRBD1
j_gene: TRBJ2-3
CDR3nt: TGTGCCAGCAGCTTAGTTTGGCAGGGGGCGTCAGATACGCAGTATTTT
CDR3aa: CASSLVWQGASDTQYF

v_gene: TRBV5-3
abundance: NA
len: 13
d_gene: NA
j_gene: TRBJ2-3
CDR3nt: TGTGCCAGAAGCTTGGGCTTCGGAGATACGCAGTATTTT
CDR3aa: CARSLGFGDTQYF

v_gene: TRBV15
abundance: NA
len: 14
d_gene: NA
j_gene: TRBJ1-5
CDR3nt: TGTGCCACCAGCGGCGCAGGGGCGACTCAGCCCCAGCATTTT
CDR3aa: CATSGAGATQPQHF

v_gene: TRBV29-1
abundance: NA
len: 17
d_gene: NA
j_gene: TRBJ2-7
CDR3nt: TGCAGCGTTCGGGAAGGGAGGACAATTAACTTCTCCTACGAGCAGTACTTC
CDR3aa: CSVREGRTINFSYEQYF

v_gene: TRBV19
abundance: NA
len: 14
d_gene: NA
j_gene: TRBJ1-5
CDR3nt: TGTGCCAGTAGTATAGATTCCCCCCTAGAGCCCCAGCATTTT
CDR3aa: CASSIDSPLEPQHF

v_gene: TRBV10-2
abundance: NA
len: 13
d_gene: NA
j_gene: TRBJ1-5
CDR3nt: TGCGCCAGCAGTGACAATAGCAATCAGCCCCAGCATTTT
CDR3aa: CASSDNSNQPQHF

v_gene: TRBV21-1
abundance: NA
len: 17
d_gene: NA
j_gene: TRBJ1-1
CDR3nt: TGTGCCAGCAGCAAAAAAGGGGTCAGACCTATGAACACTGAAGCTTTCTTT
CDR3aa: CASSKKGVRPMNTEAFF

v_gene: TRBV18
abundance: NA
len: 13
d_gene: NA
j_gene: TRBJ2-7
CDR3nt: TGTGCCAGCTCCACCGGGGTCTCCTACGAGCAGTACTTC
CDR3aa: CASSTGVSYEQYF

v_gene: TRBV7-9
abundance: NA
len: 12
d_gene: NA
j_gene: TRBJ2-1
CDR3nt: TGTGCCAGCAGCCCGGAGTACAATGAGCAGTTCTTC
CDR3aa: CASSPEYNEQFF

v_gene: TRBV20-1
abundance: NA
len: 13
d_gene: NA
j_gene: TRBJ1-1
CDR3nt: TGCAGTGCTAGTAACCGAGTGAACACTGAAGCTTTCTTT
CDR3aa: CSASNRVNTEAFF

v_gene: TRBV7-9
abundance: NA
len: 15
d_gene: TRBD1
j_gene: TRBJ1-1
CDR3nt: TGTGCCAGCAGCCTTATACGGGACAGGGGAACTGAAGCTTTCTTT
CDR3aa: CASSLIRDRGTEAFF

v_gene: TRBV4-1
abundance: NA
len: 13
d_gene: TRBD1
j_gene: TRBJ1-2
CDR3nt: TGCGCCAGCAGTCCCGGGACAGGGGTGTTCTACACCTTC
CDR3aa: CASSPGTGVFYTF

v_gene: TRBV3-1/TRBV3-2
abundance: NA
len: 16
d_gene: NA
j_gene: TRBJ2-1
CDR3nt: TGTGCCAGCAGCCCCCCGTCCGGCGGCTCCTACAATGAGCAGTTCTTC
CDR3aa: CASSPPSGGSYNEQFF

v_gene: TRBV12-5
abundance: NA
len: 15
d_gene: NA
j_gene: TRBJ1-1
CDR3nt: TGTGCTAGTGGTTTGCCGGGACAATTGAACACTGAAGCTTTCTTT
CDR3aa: CASGLPGQLNTEAFF

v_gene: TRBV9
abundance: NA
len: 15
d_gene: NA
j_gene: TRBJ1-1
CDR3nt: TGTGCCAGCAGCGGAGGGGGGGTTGCGAACACTGAAGCTTTCTTT
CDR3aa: CASSGGGVANTEAFF

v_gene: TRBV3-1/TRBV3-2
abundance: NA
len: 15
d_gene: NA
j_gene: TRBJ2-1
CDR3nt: TGTGCCAGCAGCCAAGGACCAGGACTGAACAATGAGCAGTTCTTC
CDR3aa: CASSQGPGLNNEQFF

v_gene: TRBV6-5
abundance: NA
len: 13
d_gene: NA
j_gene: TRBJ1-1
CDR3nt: TGTGCCAGCCAGGGTTTATCTGACACTGAAGCTTTCTTT
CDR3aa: CASQGLSDTEAFF

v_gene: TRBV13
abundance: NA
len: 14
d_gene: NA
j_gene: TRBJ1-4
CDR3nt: TGTGCCAGCAGTCTCGGGACTACCAACGAAAAACTGTTTTTT
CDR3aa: CASSLGTTNEKLFF

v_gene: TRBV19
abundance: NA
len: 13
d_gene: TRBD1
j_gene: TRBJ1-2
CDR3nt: TGTGCCAGTAGTATGAGGGACAGCCCTCTCTACACCTTC
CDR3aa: CASSMRDSPLYTF

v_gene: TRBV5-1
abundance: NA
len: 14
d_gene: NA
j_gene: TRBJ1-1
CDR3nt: TGCGCCAGCAGCCCCGGGACACCGACACTCGGAGCTTTCTTT
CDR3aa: CASSPGTPTLGAFF

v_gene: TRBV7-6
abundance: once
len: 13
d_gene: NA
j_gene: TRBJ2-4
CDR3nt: TGTGCCAGCAGCTTAGACAGAAAAAACATTCAGTACTTC
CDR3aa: CASSLDRKNIQYF

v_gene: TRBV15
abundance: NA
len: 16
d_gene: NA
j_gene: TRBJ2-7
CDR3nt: TGTGCCACCAGCAGACTAGCAGGGGTTGGGTTCTACGAGCAGTACTTC
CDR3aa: CATSRLAGVGFYEQYF

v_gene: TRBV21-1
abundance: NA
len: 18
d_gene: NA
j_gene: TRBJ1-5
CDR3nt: TGTGCCAGCAGCAAAGACCACCGGGACAGGGGTGAGGGTCAGCCCCAGCATTTT
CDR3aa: CASSKDHRDRGEGQPQHF

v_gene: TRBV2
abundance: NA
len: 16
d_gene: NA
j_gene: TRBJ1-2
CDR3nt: TGTGCCAGCAGTGAAGTCCCGGGGGGCGTAGGAGCTGGCTACACCTTC
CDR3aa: CASSEVPGGVGAGYTF

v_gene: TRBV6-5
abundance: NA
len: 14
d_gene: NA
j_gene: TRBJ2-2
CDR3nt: TGTGCCACCCGGGGGGCGCCGAGAACCGGGGAGCTGTTTTTT
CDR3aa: CATRGAPRTGELFF